These 22 T cell receptor beta chains originate from one sample sequenced in a study of cytomegalovirus exposure and HLA in healthy donors. Profiling relied on immunoSEQ multiplex PCR, and the TCRdb table lists in-frame clones only, not all of them. The sample shows 90,000 to 130,000 clones, roughly nine tenths of them seen only once. The sample comprised PBMCs. Receptors originate from a woman in her late teens or twenties in good health and CMV-seronegative.

The V and J genes are TRBV6-5 and TRBJ1-1; weak D call: TRBD1 (6 bases). The CDR3 is 16 residues long. Germline-derived CDR1 and CDR2 are MNHEY and SVGAGI. V gave up 4 bases and J gave up 7 bases, with 22 bases separating them. As DNA, the CDR3 is TGTGCCAGCAGTTCCCTCGGATACTTACAGGGCGTTGAAGCTTTCTTT. It specifies CASSSLGYLQGVEAFF.

The chain carries TRBV19 and TRBJ1-1, with 7 bases that match TRBD1. This CDR3 comprises 14 residues. J lost 0 bases, V lost 7 bases, and 5 bases had no gene match. CDR1 and CDR2 from the germline V gene are LNHDA and SQIVND (reference sequence). CDR3 residues: CASTAGQLNTEAFF. For the CDR3, the DNA is TGTGCCAGTACCGCGGGACAGCTGAACACTGAAGCTTTCTTT.

The rearrangement uses TRBV7-2 and TRBJ2-7, with TRBD2 identical over 11 bases. This CDR3 comprises 16 residues. With 5 bases clipped from V and 2 bases from J, the junction kept 8 bases outside the gene matches. Germline V gene data show CDR1 as SGHTA and CDR2 as FQGNSA. The CDR3 here is CASSLRLAGGAYEQYF. The CDR3 DNA sequence: TGTGCCAGCAGCCTCAGGCTAGCGGGGGGTGCCTACGAGCAGTACTTC.

In this sample, this clone turned up once. The chain joins TRBV6-5 to TRBJ1-1, with TRBD1 identical over 8 bases. This CDR3 spans 15 amino acids. Germline V gene sequence: CDR1 MNHEY, CDR2 SVGAGI. With 5 bases clipped from V and 4 bases from J, the junction kept 9 bases outside the gene matches. CDR3 in DNA: TGTGCCAGCAGTAAAAGACAGGGGTTGGGCACTGAAGCTTTCTTT. It yields the protein CASSKRQGLGTEAFF.

The rearrangement joins TRBV7-9 to TRBJ2-4; D might be TRBD2 (5 bases). Germline V gene sequence: CDR1 SEHNR, CDR2 FQNEAQ (reference sequence). V lost 1 base and J lost 7, with 17 bases in between. The CDR3 is made up of 16 amino acids. The CDR3 loop reads CASSLGIKELGNIQYF. The CDR3 DNA reads as TGTGCCAGCAGCTTAGGGATAAAGGAACTAGGGAACATTCAGTACTTC.

In its sample, this clone was seen once. The rearrangement joins TRBV5-4 to TRBJ2-3; a weak D match, TRBD2 (6 bases). CDR1 is SGHNT and CDR2 is YYREEE in the germline V gene (reference sequence). The germline V and J ends were trimmed by 1 base and 1 base, with 10 bases remaining between them. The CDR3 contains 15 residues. The CDR3 nucleotides are TGTGCCAGCAGCTTGCCCGGACTACGCACAGATACGCAGTATTTT. This sequence encodes CASSLPGLRTDTQYF.

J is TRBJ1-3 and V is TRBV5-4, with 10 bases aligning to TRBD1. The germline V gene has CDR1 SGHNT and CDR2 YYREEE (reference sequence). V shed 4 bases and J 1 base; nucleotides not matched to a gene: 8. CDR3 length: 17 residues. The CDR3 DNA follows: TGTGCCAGCAGCACGGGACAGGGGACCTTATCTGGAAACACCATATATTTT. Amino acids: CASSTGQGTLSGNTIYF.

This sequence joins TRBV5-1 and TRBJ2-2; 11 bases match TRBD2. The V segment lost 0 bases and the J segment 1 base; nucleotides outside the gene matches: 2. Germline V gene data show CDR1 as SGHRS and CDR2 as YFSETQ. CDR3 size: 17 residues. CDR3 sequence reads: CASSLGTSGLNTGELFF. As DNA, the CDR3 is TGCGCCAGCAGCTTGGGGACTAGCGGGCTGAACACCGGGGAGCTGTTTTTT.

The chain is built from TRBV11-3 and TRBJ2-7; possible D gene TRBD2, 5 bases. V shed 5 bases and J shed 2 bases, with 10 bases lying between them. This CDR3 comprises 13 residues. Looked up from germline, CDR1 is SGHNT and CDR2 is YENEEA. CDR3 sequence reads: CASSSGPTYEQYF. CDR3 DNA sequence: TGTGCCAGCAGCAGCGGTCCAACCTACGAGCAGTACTTC.

The chain carries TRBV5-8 and TRBJ1-3; 7 bases match TRBD1. Trimming took 1 base from V and 8 from J; bases not matched to a gene: 3. Germline V gene data show CDR1 as SGHTS and CDR2 as YDEGEE. The CDR3 is 13 residues long. CDR3 loop: CASSLQGVDTIYF. In nucleotides, the CDR3 is TGTGCCAGCAGCTTGCAGGGGGTCGACACCATATATTTT.

The CDR3 DNA sequence: TGCGCCAGCAGCTTATCAGCGGGAGGGCCTGGTGAGCAGTTCTTC. Its protein is CASSLSAGGPGEQFF. V and J are TRBV5-1 and TRBJ2-1; 10 bases fit TRBD2. The trim removed 2 bases at V and 9 bases at J, leaving 8 bases unmatched. Per germline, CDR1 SGHRS and CDR2 YFSETQ. The CDR3 runs 15 residues.

The rearrangement uses TRBV25-1 and TRBJ2-7; D is ambiguous. Between the trimmed V and J ends, which lost 3 bases and 2 bases, there was a span of 11 bases. This CDR3 has 14 residues. Germline lookup yields CDR1 MGHDK and CDR2 SYGVNS. In DNA form, the CDR3 reads TGTGCCAGCAGTGATATTTTGCGGACCTACGAGCAGTACTTC. Translation gives CASSDILRTYEQYF.

This clone was seen a single time. The CDR3 DNA is TGTGCCAGCAGCCCCTTCCGGGACAGGGGCTCCTACGAGCAGTACTTC. It encodes CASSPFRDRGSYEQYF. This sequence joins TRBV7-8 and TRBJ2-7, with TRBD1 identical over 10 bases. After removal of 5 bases from V and 0 bases from J, the junction contained 7 bases not matched to a gene. Germline CDR1 SGHVS, CDR2 FQNEAQ. This CDR3 comprises 16 residues.

This chain joins TRBV7-9 and TRBJ1-2; D is undetermined. The CDR3 has 12 residues. From germline, CDR1 is SEHNR and CDR2 FQNEAQ (reference sequence). The germline V and J ends were trimmed by 4 bases and 4 bases, with 7 bases remaining between them. The DNA of the CDR3 is TGTGCCAGCAGCTCCGACATCTATGGCTACACCTTC. Translating gives CASSSDIYGYTF.

The chain has TRBV18 and TRBJ1-1; D is possibly TRBD1 (6 bases). Germline CDR1 is KGHSH and CDR2 is LQKENI. V was clipped by 5 bases and J by 2 bases, with 12 bases between them. CDR3 length: 14 amino acids. The CDR3 bases are TGTGCCAGCTCAGCCACAGGGCCTAACACTGAAGCTTTCTTT. Protein product: CASSATGPNTEAFF.

In DNA, the CDR3 is TGTGCCAGCAGCAAAGGGGGGGCCGACACCGGGGAGCTGTTTTTT. It translates to CASSKGGADTGELFF. The rearrangement uses TRBV28 and TRBJ2-2; TRBD2 might be the D (7 bases). Germline V gene data show CDR1 as MDHEN and CDR2 as SYDVKM. The ends were cut back, 6 bases at V and 3 bases at J, with 14 bases in the middle. This CDR3 has 15 amino acids.

The sample holds a few counts of this clone. The chain employs TRBV6-1 and TRBJ2-4; no clear D. V gave up 3 bases and J gave up 9 bases, with 9 bases separating them. The CDR3 consists of 12 residues. CDR1 and CDR2 from the germline V gene are MNHNS and SASEGT. The CDR3 DNA follows: TGTGCCAGCAGTGATGCCGCCGGCATTCAGTACTTC. Amino acid sequence: CASSDAAGIQYF.

The rearrangement links TRBV4-2 to TRBJ1-1; the match to TRBD1 covers 9 bases. Unmatched junction bases numbered 4, after V lost 4 bases and J lost 4 bases. The CDR3 consists of 14 residues. Germline V gene lookup returns CDR1 LGHNA and CDR2 YNFKEQ. In DNA form, the CDR3 reads TGTGCCAGCAGCCGGGACAGGGAGGCCACTGAAGCTTTCTTT. Amino acids: CASSRDREATEAFF.

This clone was seen just once. The chain recombines TRBV4-2 with TRBJ1-5; possibly TRBD1 for D (6 bases). This CDR3 comprises 15 residues. The V and J ends lost 3 bases and 5 bases respectively, with 14 bases between them. Germline assignment: CDR1 LGHNA and CDR2 YNFKEQ. The CDR3 reads CASSQPDRTDQPQHF. The CDR3 DNA is TGTGCCAGCAGCCAGCCCGACAGGACGGATCAGCCCCAGCATTTT.

The CDR3 region has the DNA TGTGCCGGCCGGGGCGGGCGGGGTATGAACACTGAAGCTTTCTTT. Its translation is CAGRGGRGMNTEAFF. The chain carries TRBV6-1 and TRBJ1-1, with TRBD1 as a possible D gene (5 bases). Germline CDR1 reads MNHNS; CDR2 reads SASEGT. Trimming shortened V by 11 bases and J by 0 bases, and 19 bases separated the two germline ends. This CDR3 has 15 residues.

The chain recombines TRBV28 with TRBJ2-4, with D uncertain. The CDR3 is made up of 15 amino acids. Trimming shortened V by 5 bases and J by 2 bases, and 13 bases separated the two germline ends. CDR1 and CDR2 from the germline V gene are MDHEN and SYDVKM. For the CDR3, the DNA is TGTGCCAGCAGTCCCCGCGGTGAGACCAAAAACATTCAGTACTTC. Encoded protein: CASSPRGETKNIQYF. The complete variable domain, with remaining parts taken from reference TRBV28 and TRBJ2-4, reads DVKVTQSSRYLVKRTGEKVFLECVQDMDHENMFWYRQDPGLGLRLIYFSYDVKMKEKGDIPEGYSVSREKKERFSLILESASTNQTSMYLCASSPRGETKNIQYFGAGTRLSVL.

The V and J genes are TRBV7-8 and TRBJ2-6; D gene uncertain. The CDR3 consists of 13 residues. Trimming left V 8 bases short and J 4 bases short, with 9 bases between. Germline values: CDR1 SGHVS, CDR2 FQNEAQ. Written as DNA, the CDR3 is TGTGCCAGCTCTTCTAGGGGGGCCAACGTCCTGACTTTC. Amino acid sequence: CASSSRGANVLTF.